A selection of T cell receptor beta chains follows, all from one sample in a study of PD-1 blockade in classical Hodgkin lymphoma. TCRdb's copy holds only in-frame clones and misses some; the assay was immunoSEQ multiplex PCR. The sample lists 25,000 to 35,000 clones, approximately 65% occurring once. Sequencing was performed on peripheral blood mononuclear cells (PBMCs), taken before the fourth cycle of nivolumab. These receptors were obtained from a human donor with classical Hodgkin lymphoma. Each CDR3 is given with its conserved first and last residue. D genes are given only for firm matches. Some rows mark clone size as missing; the rest say once, few, many or name a class of expanded clone.

size	D	V	J	CDR3	DNA
-	TRBD2	TRBV28	TRBJ2-5	CASSPLAGGGETQYF	TGTGCCAGCAGTCCTCTAGCGGGAGGTGGGGAGACCCAGTACTTC
-	-	TRBV7-9	TRBJ1-6	CASSLGRGRTLHF	TGTGCCAGCAGCTTAGGTAGGGGCCGAACCCTCCACTTT
-	-	TRBV4-3	TRBJ2-7	CASSQDRSYEQYF	TGCGCCAGCAGCCAAGACAGGTCCTACGAGCAGTACTTC
-	TRBD1	TRBV15	TRBJ2-1	CATSFGTGATYNEQFF	TGTGCCACCAGTTTCGGGACAGGGGCCACCTACAATGAGCAGTTCTTC
few	-	TRBV6-1	TRBJ2-7	CASIKSRDSIYEQYF	TGTGCCAGCATTAAAAGTCGGGACTCGATTTACGAGCAGTACTTC
few	-	TRBV6-1	TRBJ2-7	CASSEGVGSSYEQYF	TGTGCCAGCAGCGAAGGGGTGGGGAGCTCCTACGAGCAGTACTTC
few	-	TRBV9	TRBJ2-7	CASSVVGDYEQYF	TGTGCCAGCAGCGTAGTTGGGGACTACGAGCAGTACTTC
-	TRBD2	TRBV7-2	TRBJ2-5	CASSLGGGVQETQYF	TGTGCCAGCAGCTTAGGTGGGGGGGTCCAAGAGACCCAGTACTTC
few	-	TRBV27	TRBJ2-7	CASSLSPGSSYEQYF	TGTGCCAGCAGTTTGTCCCCCGGGAGCTCCTACGAGCAGTACTTC
once	-	TRBV9	TRBJ1-4	CASSPGHINEKLFF	TGTGCCAGCAGCCCGGGACATATAAATGAAAAACTGTTTTTT
-	-	TRBV7-2	TRBJ1-1	CASSLGAQTGRPDFF	TGTGCCAGCAGCTTAGGCGCTCAAACTGGGCGCCCTGATTTCTTT
-	-	TRBV6-6	TRBJ1-5	CASSPMGGGSNQPQHF	TGTGCCAGCAGTCCCATGGGCGGGGGAAGCAATCAGCCCCAGCATTTT
-	-	TRBV27	TRBJ2-1	CASSPTTIGEQFF	TGTGCCAGCAGCCCGACCACTATAGGCGAGCAGTTCTTC
-	TRBD1	TRBV7-9	TRBJ2-5	CASSSGGQGFKETQYF	TGTGCCAGCAGCTCCGGGGGACAGGGGTTTAAAGAGACCCAGTACTTC
-	TRBD1	TRBV10-3	TRBJ2-7	CAISELDRLSYEQYF	TGTGCCATCAGTGAGTTGGACAGGCTTTCCTACGAGCAGTACTTC
medium-sized	-	TRBV7-9	TRBJ1-1	CASSALRGGHTEAFF	TGTGCCAGCAGTGCCCTCAGGGGAGGTCATACTGAAGCTTTCTTT
-	-	TRBV9	TRBJ1-2	CASSGPKRQGHYGYTF	TGTGCCAGCAGCGGTCCTAAGAGGCAGGGTCACTATGGCTACACCTTC
-	TRBD1	TRBV13	TRBJ1-1	CASSLVGRGRGAEAFF	TGTGCCAGCAGCTTAGTTGGCAGGGGGCGTGGGGCTGAAGCTTTCTTT
once	-	TRBV30	TRBJ1-2	CAWSRDGYTF	TGTGCCTGGAGTAGGGACGGCTACACCTTC
few	-	TRBV21-1	TRBJ1-1	CASSKRQGGTEAFF	TGTGCCAGCAGCAAAAGACAGGGGGGCACTGAAGCTTTCTTT
-	-	TRBV9	TRBJ1-2	CASNPQGSVNYGYTF	TGTGCCAGCAACCCACAGGGTTCCGTTAACTATGGCTACACCTTC
few	-	TRBV25-1	TRBJ1-6	CASSEGFGSYNSPLHF	TGTGCCAGCAGTGAAGGCTTCGGCAGTTATAATTCACCCCTCCACTTT
few	-	TRBV7-8	TRBJ1-2	CASSLGGDGYTF	TGTGCCAGCAGCTTAGGAGGGGATGGCTACACCTTC
-	-	TRBV28	TRBJ1-1	CASSRRDPRELNTEAFF	TGTGCCAGCAGTCGCCGGGACCCCCGGGAATTGAACACTGAAGCTTTCTTT
-	-	TRBV5-1	TRBJ2-5	CASSLDRRETQYF	TGCGCCAGCAGCTTGGATAGGAGGGAGACCCAGTACTTC
-	-	TRBV6-1	TRBJ1-5	CASSEGGSSGSTQHF	TGTGCCAGCAGTGAGGGTGGATCGTCGGGTTCGACCCAGCATTTT
-	-	TRBV30	TRBJ2-5	CAWSLMAGETQYF	TGTGCCTGGAGTCTCATGGCGGGGGAGACCCAGTACTTC
-	TRBD2	TRBV7-9	TRBJ2-3	CASSRTSGSTDTQYF	TGTGCCAGCAGCCGGACTAGCGGATCCACAGATACGCAGTATTTT
-	TRBD2	TRBV4-2	TRBJ2-7	CASSQDNSGGAYEQYF	TGTGCCAGCAGCCAAGATAACAGCGGGGGGGCCTACGAGCAGTACTTC
-	TRBD1	TRBV7-9	TRBJ1-5	CASSQGDSEGPQHF	TGTGCCAGCAGCCAAGGGGACAGCGAAGGGCCCCAGCATTTT
-	TRBD1	TRBV5-1	TRBJ2-5	CASSLAAGGFGETQYF	TGCGCCAGCAGCTTGGCAGCAGGGGGCTTTGGGGAGACCCAGTACTTC
-	-	TRBV6-5	TRBJ2-1	CASRGGNEQFF	TGTGCCAGCAGGGGGGGCAATGAGCAGTTCTTC
few	-	TRBV4-3	TRBJ1-2	CASSQDGSYGYTF	TGCGCCAGCAGCCAAGACGGTTCCTATGGCTACACCTTC
medium-sized	TRBD1	TRBV4-1	TRBJ1-1	CASSRGQGAFLNTEAFF	TGCGCCAGCAGCCGGGGACAGGGGGCCTTCCTGAACACTGAAGCTTTCTTT
-	-	TRBV7-9	TRBJ2-7	CASSLLGREQYF	TGTGCCAGCAGCTTACTAGGGCGCGAGCAGTACTTC
-	-	TRBV29-1	TRBJ1-3	CSGRLGGNTIYF	TGCAGCGGGCGGTTGGGTGGAAACACCATATATTTT
-	-	TRBV5-5	TRBJ2-2	CASSEHTGELFF	TGTGCCAGCAGCGAGCACACCGGGGAGCTGTTTTTT
medium-sized	-	TRBV6-5	TRBJ1-5	CASRKRVEGQPQHF	TGTGCCAGCAGAAAAAGGGTAGAGGGTCAGCCCCAGCATTTT
-	TRBD1	TRBV7-3	TRBJ1-1	CASSPGQIEAFF	TGTGCCAGCAGCCCGGGACAGATTGAAGCTTTCTTT
few	TRBD1	TRBV7-9	TRBJ2-7	CASSPTGGYEQYF	TGTGCCAGCAGCCCTACAGGGGGCTACGAGCAGTACTTC
once	TRBD1	TRBV6-5	TRBJ2-1	CASCRDRVENEQFF	TGTGCCAGCTGCCGGGACAGGGTAGAAAATGAGCAGTTCTTC
-	-	TRBV27	TRBJ2-1	CASTPLGLFNEQFF	TGTGCCAGCACCCCCCTCGGGCTTTTTAATGAGCAGTTCTTC
-	-	TRBV9	TRBJ2-6	CASSVVTSGANVLTF	TGTGCCAGCAGCGTAGTAACAAGTGGGGCCAACGTCCTGACTTTC
-	-	TRBV7-9	TRBJ2-6	CASSSVGGPSSGANVLTF	TGTGCCAGCAGCTCAGTAGGGGGTCCTAGCTCTGGGGCCAACGTCCTGACTTTC
-	-	TRBV19	TRBJ1-1	CASSPLGGLGTEAFF	TGTGCCAGTAGTCCCTTGGGGGGCCTGGGCACTGAAGCTTTCTTT